Detailed here is one T cell receptor beta chain. V lost 2 bases and J lost 7, with 12 bases in between. The V gene's germline CDR1 is GTSNPN and CDR2 SVGIG (reference sequence). The CDR3 runs 13 residues. This sample is drawn from a study of blood T cell repertoires in COVID-19. Study-level information: Sources were T cells, B-cell-depleted T cells, or PBMCs; the material itself was cDNA or gDNA.

Profiling relied on immunoSEQ multiplex PCR, and the TCRdb table lists in-frame clones only, not all of them. The table has some 110,000 clones, 80% to 90% seen once. The chain is built from TRBV30 and TRBJ1-5; the D is unclear. The clonotype was recovered from a man in his 70s who had recovered from COVID-19. Sequenced input: peripheral blood. The CDR3: CAWSLAGRQPQHF. The DNA of the CDR3 is TGTGCCTGGAGTTTGGCCGGGAGGCAGCCCCAGCATTTT.